The 25 T cell receptor beta chains presented below share a single source sample, sequenced in a study of PD-L1 blockade in urothelial cancer. The method was immunoSEQ multiplex PCR; TCRdb's version includes in-frame clones alone and lacks a portion of them. Of around 100,000 clones detected, roughly nine tenths appear once; the ten largest clones hold around 0.9%. The input for sequencing was PBMCs, taken around atezolizumab (anti-PD-L1) treatment. These receptor sequences come from a woman of 80 years or more with urothelial cancer.

This rearrangement joins TRBV5-1 to TRBJ2-5; a weak D match, TRBD1 (5 bases). The CDR3 totals 15 residues. V lost 4 bases and J lost 0, with 13 bases in between. The germline gives CDR1 SGHRS, CDR2 YFSETQ. CDR3 bases: TGCGCCAGCAGCCGGTCCCGCAGGGACCAAGAGACCCAGTACTTC. It codes for CASSRSRRDQETQYF.

The chain joins TRBV5-6 to TRBJ1-2; 11 nucleotides align to TRBD1. Germline loops: CDR1 SGHDT, CDR2 YYEEEE. The CDR3 spans 14 residues. J was trimmed by 7 bases and V by 4 bases; bases with no gene match: 6. The CDR3: CASSSGQGAAGYTF. The CDR3 nucleotides read TGTGCCAGCAGCAGCGGACAGGGGGCGGCTGGCTACACCTTC.

The chain has TRBV9 and TRBJ2-2; 7 nucleotides align to TRBD2. From germline, CDR1 is SGDLS and CDR2 YYNGEE. CDR3 length equals 16 residues. Germline trimming cut 5 bases from V and 6 bases from J; bases unmatched to any gene: 13. CDR3 nucleotides: TGTGCCAGCAGTACGACAGCGGGACGGTTTGCCGGGGAGCTGTTTTTT. Protein sequence: CASSTTAGRFAGELFF.

V is TRBV7-9 and J is TRBJ1-4; 7 bases line up with TRBD1. This CDR3 region has 13 residues. With V trimmed by 4 bases and J by 7 bases, 3 bases remained unmatched. Germline V lookup: CDR1 SEHNR, CDR2 FQNEAQ (reference sequence). The CDR3 spells CASSSRTGEKLFF. The CDR3 DNA sequence: TGTGCCAGCAGCTCGAGGACAGGTGAAAAACTGTTTTTT.

V gene TRBV6-1 combines with J gene TRBJ1-1; D is ambiguous. CDR3 length: 13 residues. Germline-derived CDR1 and CDR2 are MNHNS and SASEGT. The ends were cut back, 5 bases at V and 1 base at J, with 8 bases in the middle. The CDR3 loop reads CASSTRENTEAFF. In DNA form, the CDR3 reads TGTGCCAGCAGTACCCGGGAGAACACTGAAGCTTTCTTT.

The V call is TRBV6-5, the J call TRBJ1-2; 9 bases line up with TRBD1. J was trimmed by 7 bases and V by 4 bases; bases with no gene match: 7. CDR3 length equals 14 residues. Germline V gives CDR1 MNHEY, CDR2 SVGAGI. The CDR3, as DNA: TGTGCCAGCAGTTTCACAGGGGGCAAGGCTGGCTACACCTTC. Amino acid sequence: CASSFTGGKAGYTF.

V is TRBV7-9 and J is TRBJ2-1, with TRBD2 matching over 9 bases. Germline V gene sequence: CDR1 SEHNR, CDR2 FQNEAQ (reference sequence). The V and J ends lost 0 bases and 4 bases, in that order; junction bases with no gene match: 7. CDR3 size: 17 residues. The CDR3 sequence is CASSLAPGTSSYNEQFF. The DNA of the CDR3 is TGTGCCAGCAGCTTAGCCCCCGGGACTAGCAGTTACAATGAGCAGTTCTTC.

The chain combines TRBV11-2 with TRBJ2-1; 7 nucleotides line up with TRBD2. Germline CDR1 reads SGHAT; CDR2 reads FQNNGV. Trimming removed 6 bases from V and 10 bases from J; junction bases left unmatched: 9. The CDR3 covers 13 residues. As DNA, the CDR3 is TGTGCCAGCAGTTTGGGGGGGGAGTACGAGCAGTTCTTC. It specifies CASSLGGEYEQFF.

V gene TRBV18 combines with J gene TRBJ2-7; TRBD1 matches 8 bases. The CDR3 covers 15 residues. The trim removed 3 bases at V and 2 bases at J, leaving 6 bases unmatched. The V gene's germline CDR1 is KGHSH and CDR2 LQKENI. CDR3 bases: TGTGCCAGCTCACCCGGGACAGGTCCGACCTACGAGCAGTACTTC. It translates to CASSPGTGPTYEQYF.

The CDR3 DNA follows: TGTGCCAGCAGCTTAGGACAGTTTGAAGCTTTCTTT. Its protein product is CASSLGQFEAFF. This rearrangement joins TRBV7-8 to TRBJ1-1, with D perhaps TRBD1 (5 bases). CDR1 and CDR2 from the germline V gene are SGHVS and FQNEAQ. V lost 1 base, J lost 7 bases, and 7 bases lay in between. The CDR3 runs 12 residues.

The V call is TRBV9, the J call TRBJ2-1, with 8 nucleotides matching TRBD1. The CDR3 is 15 residues long. From germline, CDR1 is SGDLS and CDR2 YYNGEE. Losses at the gene ends were 1 base for V and 3 bases for J; bases not matched to a gene: 3. The CDR3 reads CASSVQGQGYNEQFF. CDR3 nucleotide sequence: TGTGCCAGCAGCGTACAAGGACAGGGCTACAATGAGCAGTTCTTC.

The J gene is TRBJ2-3, the V gene TRBV7-2; the D gene is possibly TRBD2 (5 bases). V was clipped by 2 bases and J by 1 base, with 10 bases between them. CDR1 SGHTA and CDR2 FQGNSA come from the germline V gene. The CDR3 covers 15 residues. This chain's CDR3 is CASSLRVGGTDTQYF. The DNA of the CDR3 is TGTGCCAGCAGCTTAAGGGTCGGGGGCACAGATACGCAGTATTTT.

The CDR3 is CASSGGPQYYGYTF. Here the CDR3 DNA reads TGTGCCAGCAGTGGGGGGCCGCAGTACTATGGCTACACCTTC. The chain uses TRBV25-1 and TRBJ1-2; a weak D match, TRBD1 (6 bases). Germline V lookup: CDR1 MGHDK, CDR2 SYGVNS. CDR3 length equals 14 residues. The V end was cut by 4 bases, the J end by 3 bases, with 12 bases between.

The chain joins TRBV28 to TRBJ2-1; no clear D. With 2 bases removed from V and 7 bases from J, the gap between germline ends came to 12 bases. The germline V gene has CDR1 MDHEN and CDR2 SYDVKM. The CDR3 has 14 amino acids. The CDR3 protein is CASSLQRLQNEQFF. The CDR3, as DNA: TGTGCCAGCAGTTTACAGCGTTTGCAGAATGAGCAGTTCTTC. The complete variable domain, with remaining parts taken from reference TRBV28 and TRBJ2-1, reads DVKVTQSSRYLVKRTGEKVFLECVQDMDHENMFWYRQDPGLGLRLIYFSYDVKMKEKGDIPEGYSVSREKKERFSLILESASTNQTSMYLCASSLQRLQNEQFFGPGTRLTVL.

This clone was observed once. The rearrangement uses TRBV28 and TRBJ2-1; no firm D call. This CDR3 spans 12 amino acids. Trimming pared 7 bases from V and 0 bases from J, leaving 4 bases between. Germline CDR1 is MDHEN and CDR2 is SYDVKM. The CDR3 sequence is CASIDSYNEQFF. The DNA for the CDR3 is TGTGCCAGCATAGACTCCTACAATGAGCAGTTCTTC.

The V and J genes are TRBV18 and TRBJ1-4; D remains ambiguous. Germline lookup yields CDR1 KGHSH and CDR2 LQKENI. Trimming shortened V by 2 bases and J by 4 bases, and 11 bases separated the two germline ends. This CDR3 comprises 15 residues. The CDR3 sequence: CASSPIQTFNEKLFF. The CDR3, as DNA: TGTGCCAGCTCACCAATCCAGACTTTTAATGAAAAACTGTTTTTT.

The chain links TRBV9 to TRBJ2-2; D unresolved. V was pared by 5 bases and J by 4 bases, with 9 bases between. The CDR3 contains 13 residues. In germline, CDR1 is SGDLS, CDR2 YYNGEE. CDR3 DNA sequence: TGTGCCAGCAGAGCAAGAGTCACCGGGGAGCTGTTTTTT. This translates into CASRARVTGELFF.

The genes are TRBV10-1 and TRBJ2-7; 9 bases agree with TRBD2. Trimming took 0 bases from V and 8 from J; bases not matched to a gene: 11. The CDR3 extends over 16 amino acids. The germline V gene encodes CDR1 WNHNN and CDR2 SYGVQD (reference sequence). DNA of the CDR3: TGCGCCAGCAGTGAGTCGGGGACTAGCCTGCTTGGGAAGCAGTACTTC. It is translated as CASSESGTSLLGKQYF.

The chain recombines TRBV6-6 with TRBJ2-3; D is unresolved. The V gene lost 2 bases and the J gene lost 6 bases, with 6 bases spanning the gap. This CDR3 has 12 residues. The germline CDR1 and CDR2 sequences are MNHNY and SVGAGI (reference sequence). The CDR3 bases are TGTGCCAGCAGTTACCTCCTCGATACGCAGTATTTT. This gives the protein CASSYLLDTQYF.

The chain carries TRBV7-2 and TRBJ2-7, with TRBD2 identical over 9 bases. Germline CDR1 SGHTA, CDR2 FQGNSA. This CDR3 contains 16 residues. The ends lost 0 bases at V and 7 bases at J; junction bases unmatched: 10. Written as DNA, the CDR3 is TGTGCCAGCAGCTTAGCGGGTAATAGCGGGAGTGGTGAGCAGTACTTC. Amino acids: CASSLAGNSGSGEQYF.

V usage is TRBV7-9 and J usage is TRBJ2-1, with TRBD2 matching 9 bases. The V gene's germline CDR1 is SEHNR and CDR2 FQNEAQ (reference sequence). This CDR3 region has 14 residues. V trimming: 3 bases; J trimming: 5 bases; junction bases outside the gene matches: 2. The CDR3 loop reads CASSFSGRNNEQFF. Written as DNA, the CDR3 is TGTGCCAGCAGCTTCAGCGGGAGGAACAATGAGCAGTTCTTC.

This clone was seen once. The chain combines TRBV9 with TRBJ2-1, with TRBD2 matching over 15 bases. The junction had 9 bases not matched to a gene; V was cut back by 3 bases and J by 2 bases. This CDR3 has 19 amino acids. CDR1 and CDR2 (germline): SGDLS, YYNGEE. CDR3 residues: CASSAGLAGGSEPYNEQFF. The CDR3, as DNA: TGTGCCAGCAGCGCGGGACTAGCGGGAGGCTCAGAACCCTACAATGAGCAGTTCTTC. The full variable domain, completed using reference TRBV9 and TRBJ2-1, is DSGVTQTPKHLITATGQRVTLRCSPRSGDLSVYWYQQSLDQGLQFLIQYYNGEERAKGNILERFSAQQFPDLHSELNLSSLELGDSALYFCASSAGLAGGSEPYNEQFFGPGTRLTVL.

J is TRBJ1-1 and V is TRBV28, with no clear D. The CDR3 length is 12 residues. Deletions cut 6 bases from V and 4 bases from J, with 9 bases between. Germline assignment: CDR1 MDHEN and CDR2 SYDVKM. CDR3 residues: CASRAGSTEAFF. The CDR3 nucleotides read TGTGCCAGCAGGGCGGGGAGCACTGAAGCTTTCTTT.

This clone was seen more than once but under ten times. The CDR3 loop is CASSVSGSGNQPQHF. The CDR3, as DNA: TGTGCCAGCAGCGTGTCGGGTTCGGGCAATCAGCCCCAGCATTTT. This rearrangement joins TRBV9 to TRBJ1-5; D uncertain. CDR1 and CDR2 from the germline V gene are SGDLS and YYNGEE. CDR3 length equals 15 residues. V was clipped by 2 bases and J by 2 bases, with 11 bases between them. Complete variable domain (other parts from reference TRBV9 and TRBJ1-5): DSGVTQTPKHLITATGQRVTLRCSPRSGDLSVYWYQQSLDQGLQFLIQYYNGEERAKGNILERFSAQQFPDLHSELNLSSLELGDSALYFCASSVSGSGNQPQHFGDGTRLSIL.

This clone has just one count. This chain links TRBV5-6 with TRBJ2-5, with D maybe TRBD1 (5 bases). V was trimmed by 4 bases and J by 1 base, leaving 14 bases between them. The CDR3 has 15 amino acids. Germline V CDR1 and CDR2: SGHDT, YYEEEE. CDR3 residues: CASSPNLDSQETQYF. The CDR3 region has the DNA TGTGCCAGCAGCCCTAACCTTGACAGCCAAGAGACCCAGTACTTC. Variable domain in full (rest from reference TRBV5-6 and TRBJ2-5): DAGVTQSPTHLIKTRGQQVTLRCSPKSGHDTVSWYQQALGQGPQFIFQYYEEEERQRGNFPDRFSGHQFPNYSSELNVNALLLGDSALYLCASSPNLDSQETQYFGPGTRLLVL.